This T cell receptor (beta chain) was identified in a study of blood T cells in healthy people across ages. The second PCR ran about 6 to 12 cycles with a sample-barcoded 5' primer and J-beta primers. TCRdb passed the 5' RACE reads through MiXCR, listing each CDR3 protein once. The data contain just over 1 million distinct CDR3 sequences, more than 35% of them singletons. This clonotype was seen a few times. What it binds is unknown. Isolation of PBMCs gave at least 7 million cells per sample. Samples each yielded at least 5.5 micrograms of total RNA. Study-wide points: Estimated diversity, derived from one million T cells, was regarded as an underestimate.

This CDR3 comprises 14 residues. Germline V gene lookup returns CDR1 SGHTA and CDR2 FQGNSA. V lost 5 bases, J lost 7 bases, and 8 bases stayed unmatched. This TCR was recovered from a woman aged 55-75 years in good health. The chain carries TRBV7-2 and TRBJ2-3, with 8 bases matching TRBD2. Specimen: blood. The CDR3 region is CASSPTSGDYTQYF. CDR3 DNA: TGTGCCAGCAGCCCAACTAGCGGAGATTATACGCAGTATTTT.